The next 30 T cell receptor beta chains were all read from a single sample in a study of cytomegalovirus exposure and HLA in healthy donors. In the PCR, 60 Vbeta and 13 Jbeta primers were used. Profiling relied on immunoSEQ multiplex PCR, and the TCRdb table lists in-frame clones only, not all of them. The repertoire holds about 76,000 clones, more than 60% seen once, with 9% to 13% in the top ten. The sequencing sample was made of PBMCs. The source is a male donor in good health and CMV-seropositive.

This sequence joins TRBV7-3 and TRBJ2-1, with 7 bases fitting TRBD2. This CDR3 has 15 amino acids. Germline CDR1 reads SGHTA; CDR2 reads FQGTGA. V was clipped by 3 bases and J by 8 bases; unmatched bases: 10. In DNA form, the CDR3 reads TGTGCCAGCAGCTTCGTTGTGGGAGGGCCCGATGAGCAGTTCTTC. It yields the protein CASSFVVGGPDEQFF.

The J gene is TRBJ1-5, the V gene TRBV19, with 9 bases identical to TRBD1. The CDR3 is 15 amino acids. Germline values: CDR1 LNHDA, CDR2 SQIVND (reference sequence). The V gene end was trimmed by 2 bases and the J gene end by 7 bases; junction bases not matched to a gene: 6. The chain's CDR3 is CASSIQQGAQQPQHF. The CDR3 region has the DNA TGTGCCAGTAGTATACAACAGGGGGCTCAGCAGCCCCAGCATTTT.

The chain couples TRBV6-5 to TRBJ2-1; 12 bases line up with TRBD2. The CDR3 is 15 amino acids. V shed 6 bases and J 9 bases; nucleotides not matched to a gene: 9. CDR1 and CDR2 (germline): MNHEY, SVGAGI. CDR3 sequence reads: CASRPASGGALEQFF. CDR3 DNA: TGTGCCAGCAGACCGGCTAGCGGGGGGGCCCTTGAGCAGTTCTTC.

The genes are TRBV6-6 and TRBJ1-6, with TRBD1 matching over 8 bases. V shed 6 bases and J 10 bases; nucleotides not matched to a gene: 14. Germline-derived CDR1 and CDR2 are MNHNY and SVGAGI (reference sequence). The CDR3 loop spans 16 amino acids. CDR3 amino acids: CASSFAPGTGGSPLHF. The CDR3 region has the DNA TGTGCCAGCAGCTTCGCCCCCGGGACAGGAGGATCACCCCTCCACTTT.

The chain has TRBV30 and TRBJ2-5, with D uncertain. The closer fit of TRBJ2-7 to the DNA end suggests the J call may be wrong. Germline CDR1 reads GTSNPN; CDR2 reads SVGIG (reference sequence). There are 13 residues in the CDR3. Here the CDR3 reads CAWSVSSSYEQYF. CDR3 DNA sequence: TGTGCCTGGAGTGTGAGTAGCTCCTACGAGCAGTACTTC.

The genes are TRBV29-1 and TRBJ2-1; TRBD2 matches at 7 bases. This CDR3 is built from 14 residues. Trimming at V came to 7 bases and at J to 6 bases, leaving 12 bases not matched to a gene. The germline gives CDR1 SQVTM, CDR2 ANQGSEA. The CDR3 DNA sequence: TGCAGCGGGGGGGGGACCCTAGCTATCAATGAGCAGTTCTTC. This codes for CSGGGTLAINEQFF.

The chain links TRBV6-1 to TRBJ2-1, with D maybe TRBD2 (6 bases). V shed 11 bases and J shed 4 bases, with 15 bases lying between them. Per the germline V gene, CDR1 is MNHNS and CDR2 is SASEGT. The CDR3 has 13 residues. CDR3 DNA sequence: TGTGCCGCCTCCGGGACTGAATACAATGAGCAGTTCTTC. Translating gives CAASGTEYNEQFF.

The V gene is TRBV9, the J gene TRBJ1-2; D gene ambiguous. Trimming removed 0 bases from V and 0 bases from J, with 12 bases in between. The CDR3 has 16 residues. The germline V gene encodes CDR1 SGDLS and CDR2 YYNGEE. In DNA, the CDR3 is TGTGCCAGCAGCGTAGGGCCCCTTGCGGCTAACTATGGCTACACCTTC. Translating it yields CASSVGPLAANYGYTF.

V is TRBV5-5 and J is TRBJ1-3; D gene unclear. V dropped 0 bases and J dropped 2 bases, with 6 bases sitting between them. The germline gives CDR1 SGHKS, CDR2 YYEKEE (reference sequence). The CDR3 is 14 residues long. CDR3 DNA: TGTGCCAGCAGCTTGGATCCCACTGGAAACACCATATATTTT. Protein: CASSLDPTGNTIYF.

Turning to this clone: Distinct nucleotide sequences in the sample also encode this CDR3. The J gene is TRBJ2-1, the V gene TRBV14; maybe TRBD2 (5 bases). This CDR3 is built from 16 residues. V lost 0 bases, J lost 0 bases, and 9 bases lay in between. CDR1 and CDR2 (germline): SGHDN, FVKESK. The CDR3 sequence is CASSQDPGDSYNEQFF. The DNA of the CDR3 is TGTGCCAGCAGCCAAGACCCCGGGGACTCCTACAATGAGCAGTTCTTC. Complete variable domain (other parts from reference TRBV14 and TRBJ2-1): EAGVTQFPSHSVIEKGQTVTLRCDPISGHDNLYWYRRVMGKEIKFLLHFVKESKQDESGMPNNRFLAERTGGTYSTLKVQPAELEDSGVYFCASSQDPGDSYNEQFFGPGTRLTVL.

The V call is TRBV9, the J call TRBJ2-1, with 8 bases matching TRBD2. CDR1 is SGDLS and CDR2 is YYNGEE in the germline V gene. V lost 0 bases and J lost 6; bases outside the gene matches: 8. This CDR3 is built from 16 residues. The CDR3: CASSVGSAGGLNEQFF. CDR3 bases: TGTGCCAGCAGCGTAGGGTCCGCGGGGGGCCTCAATGAGCAGTTCTTC.

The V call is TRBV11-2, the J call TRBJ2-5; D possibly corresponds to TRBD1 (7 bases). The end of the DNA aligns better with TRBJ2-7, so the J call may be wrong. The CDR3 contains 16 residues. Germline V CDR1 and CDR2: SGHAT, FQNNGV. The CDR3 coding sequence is TGTGCCAGCAGCTTAGACGGCTCCAGGGGGAGGAACGAGCAGTACTTC. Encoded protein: CASSLDGSRGRNEQYF.

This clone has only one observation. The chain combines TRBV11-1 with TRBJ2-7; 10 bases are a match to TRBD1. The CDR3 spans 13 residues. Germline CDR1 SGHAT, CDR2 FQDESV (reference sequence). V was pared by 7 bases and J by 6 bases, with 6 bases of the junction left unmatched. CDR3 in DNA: TGTGCCAGCAAGACCGGGACAGGGGCCGAGCAGTACTTC. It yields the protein CASKTGTGAEQYF.

This chain's CDR3 is CASSQNRSPSDTQYF. In DNA form, the CDR3 reads TGTGCCAGCAGCCAGAACAGATCCCCCTCCGATACGCAGTATTTT. The chain employs TRBV14 and TRBJ2-3; D remains unclear. Trimming pared 3 bases from V and 6 bases from J, leaving 16 bases between. The germline V gene has CDR1 SGHDN and CDR2 FVKESK. The CDR3 totals 15 residues. The entire variable domain, with the rest obtained from reference TRBV14 and TRBJ2-3, is as follows: EAGVTQFPSHSVIEKGQTVTLRCDPISGHDNLYWYRRVMGKEIKFLLHFVKESKQDESGMPNNRFLAERTGGTYSTLKVQPAELEDSGVYFCASSQNRSPSDTQYFGPGTRLTVL.

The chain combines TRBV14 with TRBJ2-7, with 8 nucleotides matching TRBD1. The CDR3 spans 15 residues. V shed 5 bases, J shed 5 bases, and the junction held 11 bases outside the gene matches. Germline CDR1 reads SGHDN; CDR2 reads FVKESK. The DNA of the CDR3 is TGTGCCAGCAGCACCCCGACAGGGGTACGGAACGAGCAGTACTTC. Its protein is CASSTPTGVRNEQYF.

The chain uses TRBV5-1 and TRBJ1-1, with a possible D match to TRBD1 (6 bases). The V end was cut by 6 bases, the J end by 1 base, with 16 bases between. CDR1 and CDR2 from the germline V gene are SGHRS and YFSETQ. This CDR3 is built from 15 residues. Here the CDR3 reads CASNKQGARNTEAFF. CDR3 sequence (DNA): TGCGCCAGCAACAAACAGGGAGCCAGGAACACTGAAGCTTTCTTT.

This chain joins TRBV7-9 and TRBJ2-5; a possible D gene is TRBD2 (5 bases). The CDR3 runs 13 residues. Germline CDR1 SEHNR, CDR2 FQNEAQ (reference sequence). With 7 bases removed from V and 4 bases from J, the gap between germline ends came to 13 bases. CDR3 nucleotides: TGTGCCAGCATGGAGAGGGCTCGAGAGACCCAGTACTTC. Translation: CASMERARETQYF. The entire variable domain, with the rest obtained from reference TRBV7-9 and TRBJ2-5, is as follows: DTGVSQNPRHKITKRGQNVTFRCDPISEHNRLYWYRQTLGQGPEFLTYFQNEAQLEKSRLLSDRFSAERPKGSFSTLEIQRTEQGDSAMYLCASMERARETQYFGPGTRLLVL.

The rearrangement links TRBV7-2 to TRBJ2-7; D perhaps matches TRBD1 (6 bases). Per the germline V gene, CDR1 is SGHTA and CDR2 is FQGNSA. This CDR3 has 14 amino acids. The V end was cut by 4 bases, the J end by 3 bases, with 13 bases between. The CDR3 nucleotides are TGTGCCAGCAGCTCGCTGACAGGCGGCTACGAGCAGTACTTC. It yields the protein CASSSLTGGYEQYF. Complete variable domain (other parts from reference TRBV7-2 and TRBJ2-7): GAGVSQSPSNKVTEKGKDVELRCDPISGHTALYWYRQSLGQGLEFLIYFQGNSAPDKSGLPSDRFSAERTGGSVSTLTIQRTQQEDSAVYLCASSSLTGGYEQYFGPGTRLTVT.

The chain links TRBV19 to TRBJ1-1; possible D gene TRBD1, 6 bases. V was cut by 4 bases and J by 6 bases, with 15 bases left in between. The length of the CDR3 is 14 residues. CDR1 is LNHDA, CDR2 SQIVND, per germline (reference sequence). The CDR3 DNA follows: TGTGCCAGTAGTACCCAGGGGAACACTGCTGAAGCTTTCTTT. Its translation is CASSTQGNTAEAFF.

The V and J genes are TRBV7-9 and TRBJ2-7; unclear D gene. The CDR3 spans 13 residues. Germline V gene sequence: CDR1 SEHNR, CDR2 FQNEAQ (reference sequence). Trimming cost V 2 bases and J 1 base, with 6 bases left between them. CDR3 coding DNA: TGTGCCAGCAGCTTAATTCCATCCTACGAGCAGTACTTC. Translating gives CASSLIPSYEQYF.

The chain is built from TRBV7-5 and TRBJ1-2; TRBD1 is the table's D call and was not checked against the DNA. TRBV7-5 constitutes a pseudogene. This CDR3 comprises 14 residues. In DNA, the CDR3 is TGTGTCAGAAGCTCGGACAGGAACCTCTATGGCTACACCTTC. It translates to CVRSSDRNLYGYTF.

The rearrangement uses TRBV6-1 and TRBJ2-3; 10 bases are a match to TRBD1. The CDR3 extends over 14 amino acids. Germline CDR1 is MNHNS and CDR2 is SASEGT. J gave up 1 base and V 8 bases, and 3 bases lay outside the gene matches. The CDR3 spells CASLGQGGTDTQYF. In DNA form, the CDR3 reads TGTGCCAGCCTCGGACAGGGGGGCACAGATACGCAGTATTTT.

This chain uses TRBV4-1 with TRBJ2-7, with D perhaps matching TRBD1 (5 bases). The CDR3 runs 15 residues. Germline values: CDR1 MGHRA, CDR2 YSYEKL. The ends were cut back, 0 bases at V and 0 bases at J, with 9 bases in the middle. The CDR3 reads CASSQDRQSSYEQYF. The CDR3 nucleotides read TGCGCCAGCAGCCAAGATCGACAGAGCTCCTACGAGCAGTACTTC.

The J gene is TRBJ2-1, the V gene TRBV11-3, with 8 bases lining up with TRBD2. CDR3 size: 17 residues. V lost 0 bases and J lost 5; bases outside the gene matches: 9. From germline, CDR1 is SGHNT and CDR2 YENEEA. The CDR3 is CASSLDLSAGGNNEQFF. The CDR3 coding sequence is TGTGCCAGCAGCTTAGATCTGTCGGCGGGGGGAAACAATGAGCAGTTCTTC. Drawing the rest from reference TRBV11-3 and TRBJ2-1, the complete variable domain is EAGVVQSPRYKIIEKKQPVAFWCNPISGHNTLYWYLQNLGQGPELLIRYENEEAVDDSQLPKDRFSAERLKGVDSTLKIQPAELGDSAVYLCASSLDLSAGGNNEQFFGPGTRLTVL.

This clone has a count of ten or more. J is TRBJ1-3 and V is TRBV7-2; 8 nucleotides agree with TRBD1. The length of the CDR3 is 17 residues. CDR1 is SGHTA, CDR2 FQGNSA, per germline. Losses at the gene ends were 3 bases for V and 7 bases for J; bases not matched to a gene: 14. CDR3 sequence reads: CASSLVETGDRSNTIYF. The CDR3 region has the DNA TGTGCCAGCAGCTTGGTTGAGACAGGGGACCGCAGCAACACCATATATTTT.

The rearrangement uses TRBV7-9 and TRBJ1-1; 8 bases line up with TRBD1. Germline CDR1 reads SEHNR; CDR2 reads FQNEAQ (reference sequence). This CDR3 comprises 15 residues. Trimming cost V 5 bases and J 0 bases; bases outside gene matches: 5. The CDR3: CASSPSGQVNTEAFF. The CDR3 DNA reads TGTGCCAGCAGCCCCTCGGGACAGGTGAACACTGAAGCTTTCTTT.

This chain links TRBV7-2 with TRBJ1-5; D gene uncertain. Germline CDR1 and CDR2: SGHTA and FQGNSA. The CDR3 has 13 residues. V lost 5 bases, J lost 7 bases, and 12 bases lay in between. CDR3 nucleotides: TGTGCCAGCAGCGACGGGGTCGGGCAGCCCCAGCATTTT. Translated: CASSDGVGQPQHF. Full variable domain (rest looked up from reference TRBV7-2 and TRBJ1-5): GAGVSQSPSNKVTEKGKDVELRCDPISGHTALYWYRQSLGQGLEFLIYFQGNSAPDKSGLPSDRFSAERTGGSVSTLTIQRTQQEDSAVYLCASSDGVGQPQHFGDGTRLSIL.

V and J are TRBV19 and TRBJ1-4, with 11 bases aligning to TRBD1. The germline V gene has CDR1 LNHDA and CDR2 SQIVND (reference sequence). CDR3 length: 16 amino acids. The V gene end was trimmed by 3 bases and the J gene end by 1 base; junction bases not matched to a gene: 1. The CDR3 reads CASSMDRGLTNEKLFF. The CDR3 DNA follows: TGTGCCAGTAGTATGGACAGGGGGCTAACTAATGAAAAACTGTTTTTT. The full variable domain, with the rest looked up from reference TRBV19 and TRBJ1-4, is DGGITQSPKYLFRKEGQNVTLSCEQNLNHDAMYWYRQDPGQGLRLIYYSQIVNDFQKGDIAEGYSVSREKKESFPLTVTSAQKNPTAFYLCASSMDRGLTNEKLFFGSGTQLSVL.

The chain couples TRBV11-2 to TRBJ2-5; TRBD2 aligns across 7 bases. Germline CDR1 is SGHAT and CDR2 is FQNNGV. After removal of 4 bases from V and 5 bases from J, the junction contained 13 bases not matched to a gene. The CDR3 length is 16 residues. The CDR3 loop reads CASSSRFREGRETQYF. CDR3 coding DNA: TGTGCCAGCAGCTCCCGTTTCAGGGAGGGTAGGGAGACCCAGTACTTC.

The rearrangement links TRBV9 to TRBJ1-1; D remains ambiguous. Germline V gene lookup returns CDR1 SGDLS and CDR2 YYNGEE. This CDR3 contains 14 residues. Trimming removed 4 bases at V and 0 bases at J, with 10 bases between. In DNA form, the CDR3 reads TGTGCCAGCAGCCCACAGCCGATGAACACTGAAGCTTTCTTT. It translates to CASSPQPMNTEAFF.